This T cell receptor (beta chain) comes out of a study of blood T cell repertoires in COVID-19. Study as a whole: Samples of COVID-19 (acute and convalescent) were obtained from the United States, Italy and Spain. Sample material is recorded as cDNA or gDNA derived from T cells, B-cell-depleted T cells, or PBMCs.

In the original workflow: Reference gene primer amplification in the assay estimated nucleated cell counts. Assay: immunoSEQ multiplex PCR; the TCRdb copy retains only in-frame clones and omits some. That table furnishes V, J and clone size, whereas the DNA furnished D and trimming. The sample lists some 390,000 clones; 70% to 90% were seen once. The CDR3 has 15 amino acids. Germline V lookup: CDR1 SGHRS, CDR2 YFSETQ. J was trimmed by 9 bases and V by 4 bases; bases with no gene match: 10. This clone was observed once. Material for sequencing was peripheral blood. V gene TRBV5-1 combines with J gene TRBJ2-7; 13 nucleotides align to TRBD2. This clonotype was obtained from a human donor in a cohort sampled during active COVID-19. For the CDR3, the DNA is TGCGCCAGCAGCCAGGGACTAGCGGGACAGAGCGTGCAGTACTTC. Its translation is CASSQGLAGQSVQYF.